Listed here are 6 T cell receptor beta chains from one sample, sequenced in a study of early T cells in non-severe SARS-CoV-2 infection listed by TCRdb under 2021. The protocol used for the library was 5' RACE. The instrument was a NextSeq 500. TCRdb ran its own pipeline on the public reads, namely fastp trimming at Q25 and MiXCR clone calling, and kept in-frame beta chains. When rows share a CDR3 protein, they turn into one entry using the most common DNA and genes. Here the sample has nearly 95,000 distinct CDR3 sequences; about 15% occur a single time. About 4.7% of the sample is taken by the ten largest. The material sequenced was whole blood, taken at baseline. Receptors originate from an adult who was a healthcare worker with PCR-confirmed SARS-CoV-2 infection or an uninfected control (not recorded which).

The V gene is TRBV20-1, the J gene TRBJ2-1, with 10 bases that match TRBD2. J was trimmed by 7 bases and V by 0 bases; bases with no gene match: 6. This CDR3 has 15 residues. CDR1 and CDR2 (germline): DFQATT, SNEGSKA (reference sequence). DNA for the CDR3: TGCAGTGCTAGAGATATCCTAGCGGGAGCGAATGAGCAGTTCTTC. Protein sequence: CSARDILAGANEQFF.

This clonotype was counted between two and nine times. The V call is TRBV20-1, the J call TRBJ2-1; 11 bases agree with TRBD2. After removal of 6 bases from V and 6 bases from J, the junction contained 7 bases not matched to a gene. Germline assignment: CDR1 DFQATT and CDR2 SNEGSKA (reference sequence). The length of the CDR3 is 14 residues. The CDR3 DNA follows: TGCAGTGCCGACGAGGGACTAGCGGTCAATGAGCAGTTCTTC. Protein: CSADEGLAVNEQFF.

This clonotype was picked up a small number of times. The chain employs TRBV12-3 or TRBV12-4 and TRBJ1-1; D is uncertain. Between the trimmed V and J ends, which lost 3 bases and 5 bases, there was a span of 13 bases. The length of the CDR3 is 14 residues. The CDR3 region is CASSFDRSGTEAFF. CDR3 nucleotides: TGTGCCAGCAGTTTTGATCGGTCGGGAACTGAAGCTTTCTTT.

The V gene is TRBV20-1, the J gene TRBJ1-5; maybe TRBD1 (5 bases). V gave up 1 base and J gave up 1 base, with 14 bases separating them. This CDR3 comprises 16 residues. The germline V gene encodes CDR1 DFQATT and CDR2 SNEGSKA (reference sequence). This CDR3 is CSARVNLQDSNQPQHF. In DNA form, the CDR3 reads TGCAGTGCTAGAGTGAATTTACAGGACAGCAATCAGCCCCAGCATTTT.

At least ten counts were recorded for this clonotype. J is TRBJ2-3 and V is TRBV4-3; D not certain. This CDR3 region has 17 residues. Germline CDR1 is LGHNA and CDR2 is YSLEER. Trimming left V 0 bases short and J 5 bases short, with 18 bases between. CDR3 in amino acids: CASSQDAAGSDQDTQYF. DNA for the CDR3: TGCGCCAGCAGCCAAGATGCCGCTGGGTCAGACCAAGATACGCAGTATTTT.

This clonotype was detected only a few times. The chain employs TRBV28 and TRBJ2-7; D is unresolved. This CDR3 is 14 amino acids long. Germline V gene sequence: CDR1 MDHEN, CDR2 SYDVKM. Between the trimmed V and J ends, which lost 3 bases and 2 bases, there was a span of 11 bases. The CDR3: CASSLNPGAYEQYF. Written as DNA, the CDR3 is TGTGCCAGCAGTTTGAATCCAGGTGCCTACGAGCAGTACTTC.